This T cell receptor (beta chain) was sequenced for a study of blood T cell repertoires in COVID-19. Study context: Nucleic acid was either cDNA or gDNA, and it came from T cells, B-cell-depleted T cells, or PBMCs.

With 3 bases removed from V and 8 bases from J, the gap between germline ends came to 13 bases. The CDR3 contains 13 residues. Looked up from germline, CDR1 is MRHNA and CDR2 is SNTAGT. Data came from immunoSEQ multiplex PCR; TCRdb stores just in-frame clones and leaves some out. The table records about 180,000 clones, 86% of them present only once. Source material: PBMCs or T cells enriched from blood (not recorded which). This chain connects TRBV6-4 to TRBJ2-5, with TRBD1 as a possible D gene (5 bases). The origin of this receptor is a woman in her twenties or thirties who had recovered from COVID-19. CDR3 DNA: TGTGCCAGCAGTGAGACAGATTTGGATACCCAGTACTTC. This encodes CASSETDLDTQYF.